Listed here are 17 T cell receptor beta chains from one sample, sequenced in a study of cytomegalovirus exposure and HLA in healthy donors. With 60 Vbeta and 13 Jbeta primers, the PCR was carried out. Sequencing used immunoSEQ multiplex PCR; TCRdb keeps in-frame clones, though not all of them. The sample yields over 95,000 clones, approximately 80% seen once. Input material: PBMCs. The receptors shown here come from a man aged 40-50 years in good health and CMV-seropositive.

This chain joins TRBV5-1 and TRBJ1-1, with 7 bases that match TRBD1. There are 14 residues in the CDR3. CDR1 and CDR2 from the germline V gene are SGHRS and YFSETQ. The V segment lost 0 bases and the J segment 7 bases; nucleotides outside the gene matches: 6. As DNA, the CDR3 is TGCGCCAGCAGCTTGGGTACAGGGGCGGGTGAAGCTTTCTTT. Its translation is CASSLGTGAGEAFF.

The rearrangement uses TRBV11-1 and TRBJ2-3; TRBD1 aligns across 11 bases. There are 15 residues in the CDR3. CDR1 is SGHAT, CDR2 FQDESV, per germline (reference sequence). V shed 5 bases, J shed 11 bases, and the junction held 12 bases outside the gene matches. The CDR3 bases are TGTGCCAGCAGCCCGGACGACTCGGGACAGGGGGAGCAGTATTTT. It codes for CASSPDDSGQGEQYF.

This clone has just one count. Other nucleotide sequences from this sample produce the same CDR3. The chain is built from TRBV18 and TRBJ2-3; D unresolved. With 3 bases removed from V and 4 bases from J, the gap between germline ends came to 5 bases. Germline V lookup: CDR1 KGHSH, CDR2 LQKENI. The CDR3 spans 12 residues. The CDR3 nucleotides are TGTGCCAGCTCACCCAGATCAGATACGCAGTATTTT. Amino acids: CASSPRSDTQYF.

The chain carries TRBV5-8 and TRBJ2-3; a possible D gene is TRBD1 (5 bases). The V gene lost 7 bases and the J gene lost 2 bases, with 17 bases spanning the gap. Germline CDR1 is SGHTS and CDR2 is YDEGEE. The CDR3 length is 15 residues. The DNA for the CDR3 is TGTGCCAGCCGGCACGGCACAGGCCACACAGATACGCAGTATTTT. Its translation is CASRHGTGHTDTQYF.

This clone was seen a handful of times. The chain employs TRBV5-4 and TRBJ1-2; D unresolved. The germline V gene has CDR1 SGHNT and CDR2 YYREEE (reference sequence). CDR3 length: 14 residues. The germline V and J ends were trimmed by 4 bases and 4 bases, with 14 bases remaining between them. CDR3 residues: CASSPPRGSYGYTF. As DNA, the CDR3 is TGTGCCAGCAGCCCCCCCCGGGGAAGCTATGGCTACACCTTC.

V gene TRBV6-4 combines with J gene TRBJ2-1, with 11 nucleotides matching TRBD2. With 3 bases clipped from V and 2 bases from J, the junction kept 0 bases outside the gene matches. Germline CDR1 and CDR2: MRHNA and SNTAGT. The CDR3 runs 15 residues. The chain's CDR3 is CASSDSGGAYNEQFF. The CDR3 nucleotides read TGTGCCAGCAGTGATAGCGGGGGGGCCTACAATGAGCAGTTCTTC.

This clone appeared once. The rearrangement joins TRBV21-1 to TRBJ1-1; TRBD1, the table's D call, lacks a check against the DNA. TRBV21-1 is a pseudogene locus. The CDR3 has 15 amino acids. The CDR3 DNA is TGTGCCAGCAGCAAAAACCCCGGACAGCCTCGGTGGCGTTTCTTT. It is translated as CASSKNPGQPRWRFF.

The V and J genes are TRBV28 and TRBJ1-5, with a tentative D call TRBD1 (5 bases). This CDR3 has 12 amino acids. Trimming stripped 4 bases from V and 11 bases from J, with 12 bases between. CDR1 and CDR2 from the germline V gene are MDHEN and SYDVKM. The CDR3 spells CASSSQGHTQHF. Written as DNA, the CDR3 is TGTGCCAGCAGTTCGCAGGGTCACACCCAGCATTTT.

The rearrangement links TRBV28 to TRBJ2-3, with 8 bases that match TRBD1. CDR1 and CDR2 (germline): MDHEN, SYDVKM. This CDR3 region has 17 residues. V shed 6 bases, J shed 4 bases, and the junction held 15 bases outside the gene matches. The CDR3 DNA sequence: TGTGCCAGCAGGACGACAGGGGTCATTTCTCGGGCAGATACGCAGTATTTT. This gives the protein CASRTTGVISRADTQYF.

V gene TRBV7-8 combines with J gene TRBJ1-2; TRBD1 might be the D (5 bases). Trimming removed 5 bases from V and 1 base from J, with 11 bases in between. The CDR3 runs 14 residues. The germline V gene has CDR1 SGHVS and CDR2 FQNEAQ. This CDR3 reads CASSVDIINYGYTF. The DNA of the CDR3 is TGTGCCAGCAGCGTGGACATAATTAACTATGGCTACACCTTC.

The gene calls are TRBV6-5 and TRBJ1-1; no reliable D call. V was clipped by 1 base and J by 1 base, with 7 bases between them. The CDR3 consists of 14 residues. The germline gives CDR1 MNHEY, CDR2 SVGAGI. Written as DNA, the CDR3 is TGTGCCAGCAGTTACTTTCGACAGAACACTGAAGCTTTCTTT. It yields the protein CASSYFRQNTEAFF.

This chain connects TRBV28 to TRBJ2-3, with 10 bases matching TRBD2. Germline V lookup: CDR1 MDHEN, CDR2 SYDVKM. J gave up 2 bases and V 10 bases, and 6 bases lay outside the gene matches. The CDR3 covers 14 residues. The CDR3 sequence: CATLAGGPTDTQYF. DNA for the CDR3: TGTGCCACCTTAGCGGGGGGCCCCACAGATACGCAGTATTTT.

The rearrangement uses TRBV10-3 and TRBJ2-5; a weak D match, TRBD2 (5 bases). V lost 2 bases to trimming and J lost 5 bases, with 9 bases between them. There are 13 residues in the CDR3. Germline values: CDR1 ENHRY, CDR2 SYGVKD. The DNA of the CDR3 is TGTGCCATCAGTGAGAGAGGGATTGAGACCCAGTACTTC. It yields the protein CAISERGIETQYF.

The V call is TRBV4-2, the J call TRBJ1-5, with TRBD1 identical over 10 bases. CDR3 length: 15 amino acids. The trim removed 4 bases at V and 6 bases at J, leaving 6 bases unmatched. Germline V lookup: CDR1 LGHNA, CDR2 YNFKEQ. CDR3 DNA: TGTGCCAGCAGCCGGGCCAGGACAGGGGGTCAGCCCCAGCATTTT. Translated, it gives CASSRARTGGQPQHF.

The DNA of the CDR3 is TGTGCCAGCAGTACAACTGAGGATATTGAGCAGTTCTTC. As protein: CASSTTEDIEQFF. The chain joins TRBV11-3 to TRBJ2-1; D is ambiguous. Germline V gives CDR1 SGHNT, CDR2 YENEEA. This CDR3 is built from 13 residues. Trimming took off 6 bases at V and 9 bases at J, with 15 bases between the two ends.

Concerning this clone: At one boundary the junction diverges from the germline segment, which might be a read error. The V and J genes are TRBV6-6 and TRBJ1-5; D possibly corresponds to TRBD1 (5 bases). The V gene's germline CDR1 is MNHNY and CDR2 SVGAGI (reference sequence). The CDR3 length is 15 residues. CDR3 region: CASSYSAGLNQPQHF. Here the CDR3 DNA reads TGTGCCAGCAGCTACTCAGCAGGGTTAAATCAGCCCCAGCATTTT.

The chain combines TRBV19 with TRBJ2-2; 8 bases match TRBD2. The CDR3 contains 15 residues. Germline V gene data show CDR1 as LNHDA and CDR2 as SQIVND (reference sequence). With V trimmed by 4 bases and J by 5 bases, 6 bases remained unmatched. CDR3 amino acids: CASSTGGWLTGELFF. The CDR3 nucleotides are TGTGCCAGTAGTACGGGAGGGTGGTTGACCGGGGAGCTGTTTTTT.